The present T cell receptor (beta chain) was sequenced within a study of response to subunit inactivated influenza vaccine. General study points: The authors offered the suggestion that each seasonal influenza vaccination recruits few new T cells.

Using its own MiXCR run on the RT-PCR reads, TCRdb lists one record per CDR3 protein. The sample records some 190,000 distinct CDR3 sequences, around 14% being singletons. There are a few counts of this clonotype. The antigen is unknown. The source of this sequence is a man aged 50 or older who received an inactivated influenza vaccine. The material sequenced was CD8+ T cells sorted from PBMCs, taken more than 4 days after vaccination.

This chain's CDR3 is CASSSPTSGAEETQYF. CDR3 sequence (DNA): TGTGCCAGCAGCTCGCCGACTAGCGGGGCAGAAGAGACCCAGTACTTC. The chain has TRBV5-6 and TRBJ2-5; TRBD2 aligns across 11 bases. This CDR3 spans 16 amino acids. Germline assignment: CDR1 SGHDT and CDR2 YYEEEE. Trimming cost V 3 bases and J 3 bases; bases outside gene matches: 7.